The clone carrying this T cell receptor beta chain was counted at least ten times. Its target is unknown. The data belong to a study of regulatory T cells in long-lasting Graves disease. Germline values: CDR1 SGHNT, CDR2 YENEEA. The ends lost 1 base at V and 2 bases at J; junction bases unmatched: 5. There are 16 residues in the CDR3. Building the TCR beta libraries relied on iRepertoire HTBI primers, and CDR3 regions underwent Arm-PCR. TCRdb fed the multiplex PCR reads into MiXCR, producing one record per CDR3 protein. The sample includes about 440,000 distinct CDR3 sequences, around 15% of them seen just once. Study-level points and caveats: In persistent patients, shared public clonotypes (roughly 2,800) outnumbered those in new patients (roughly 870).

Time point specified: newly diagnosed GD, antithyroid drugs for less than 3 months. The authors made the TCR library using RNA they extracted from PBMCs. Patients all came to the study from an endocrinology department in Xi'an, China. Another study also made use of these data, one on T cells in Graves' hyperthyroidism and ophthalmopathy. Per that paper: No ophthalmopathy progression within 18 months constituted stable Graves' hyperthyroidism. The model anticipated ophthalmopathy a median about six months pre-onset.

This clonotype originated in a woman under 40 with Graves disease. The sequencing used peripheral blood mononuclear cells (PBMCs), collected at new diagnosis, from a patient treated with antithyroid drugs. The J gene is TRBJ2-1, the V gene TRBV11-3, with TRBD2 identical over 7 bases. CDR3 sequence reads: CASSLVAGATYNEQFF. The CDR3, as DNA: TGTGCCAGCAGCTTAGTTGCGGGAGCTACCTACAATGAGCAGTTCTTC.